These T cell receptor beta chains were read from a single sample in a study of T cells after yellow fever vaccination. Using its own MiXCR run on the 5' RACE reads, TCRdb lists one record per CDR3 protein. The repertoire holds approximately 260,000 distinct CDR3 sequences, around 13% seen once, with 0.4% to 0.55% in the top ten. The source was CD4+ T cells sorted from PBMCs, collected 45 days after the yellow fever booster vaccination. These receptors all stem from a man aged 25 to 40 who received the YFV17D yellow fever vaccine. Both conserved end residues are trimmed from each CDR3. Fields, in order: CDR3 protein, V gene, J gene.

CDR3aa: ASSIVDEQY
v_gene: TRBV5-5
j_gene: TRBJ2-7

CDR3aa: SARAVAGANVLT
v_gene: TRBV20-1
j_gene: TRBJ2-6

CDR3aa: ASSTGLGGELF
v_gene: TRBV7-7
j_gene: TRBJ2-2

CDR3aa: ASSPTGTRNNEQF
v_gene: TRBV7-6
j_gene: TRBJ2-1

CDR3aa: SAISPGGLLGNEQF
v_gene: TRBV20-1
j_gene: TRBJ2-1

CDR3aa: ASSSWRESYEQY
v_gene: TRBV6-5
j_gene: TRBJ2-7

CDR3aa: ASSQDSPDEQY
v_gene: TRBV4-3
j_gene: TRBJ2-7

CDR3aa: ASSLRGGTRAKNIQY
v_gene: TRBV7-2
j_gene: TRBJ2-4

CDR3aa: SASRAGTYEQY
v_gene: TRBV20-1
j_gene: TRBJ2-7

CDR3aa: AISEPTGGTTKNIQY
v_gene: TRBV10-3
j_gene: TRBJ2-4

CDR3aa: SASFVGPPKNEQY
v_gene: TRBV20-1
j_gene: TRBJ2-7

CDR3aa: ASSYTGDYEQY
v_gene: TRBV6-6
j_gene: TRBJ2-7

CDR3aa: ASSLGTAQYEQY
v_gene: TRBV5-1
j_gene: TRBJ2-7

CDR3aa: ATSLSPGEKLF
v_gene: TRBV15
j_gene: TRBJ1-4

CDR3aa: ATKGVRETQY
v_gene: TRBV10-3
j_gene: TRBJ2-5

CDR3aa: ASTRRAFYNEQF
v_gene: TRBV7-2
j_gene: TRBJ2-1

CDR3aa: ATSRDRASGNTIY
v_gene: TRBV15
j_gene: TRBJ1-3

CDR3aa: ASSPTGAQPQH
v_gene: TRBV12-3/TRBV12-4
j_gene: TRBJ1-5

CDR3aa: AIRASAEETQY
v_gene: TRBV10-3
j_gene: TRBJ2-5

CDR3aa: GSSRLSSGSFYEQY
v_gene: TRBV18
j_gene: TRBJ2-7

CDR3aa: AWSRPGLAGVDEQF
v_gene: TRBV30
j_gene: TRBJ2-1

CDR3aa: ASSLVERTYNEQF
v_gene: TRBV7-8
j_gene: TRBJ2-1

CDR3aa: ASIEGRSGSRDTQY
v_gene: TRBV10-2
j_gene: TRBJ2-3

CDR3aa: ATSNFLAGGINEQF
v_gene: TRBV15
j_gene: TRBJ2-1

CDR3aa: ASSLTEGVPPGANVLT
v_gene: TRBV5-1
j_gene: TRBJ2-6

CDR3aa: ASSPTSGTGNEQF
v_gene: TRBV7-2
j_gene: TRBJ2-1

CDR3aa: ASSLFGTETQY
v_gene: TRBV5-6
j_gene: TRBJ2-5

CDR3aa: ASSLKGKGDLLLNTQY
v_gene: TRBV11-2
j_gene: TRBJ2-3

CDR3aa: ASSALAGVGGELF
v_gene: TRBV25-1
j_gene: TRBJ2-2

CDR3aa: ASGFTGAETQY
v_gene: TRBV7-2
j_gene: TRBJ2-5

CDR3aa: ASSSSLAGGNYEQF
v_gene: TRBV5-1
j_gene: TRBJ2-1

CDR3aa: ASSLGLSTLH
v_gene: TRBV7-2
j_gene: TRBJ1-6

CDR3aa: ASRNRWTGSFDEQY
v_gene: TRBV6-1
j_gene: TRBJ2-7

CDR3aa: ASSFGASGYEQY
v_gene: TRBV12-3/TRBV12-4
j_gene: TRBJ2-7

CDR3aa: ASSVVDGIGTYGNTIY
v_gene: TRBV9
j_gene: TRBJ1-3

CDR3aa: ATKKEGERYEQY
v_gene: TRBV6-5
j_gene: TRBJ2-7

CDR3aa: ASSLEHRYEQY
v_gene: TRBV5-4
j_gene: TRBJ2-7

CDR3aa: ASSLVSGTQY
v_gene: TRBV18
j_gene: TRBJ2-5

CDR3aa: ASSARGRGEAGGHSSGDTQY
v_gene: TRBV7-1
j_gene: TRBJ2-3

CDR3aa: SVAPGGRQETQY
v_gene: TRBV29-1
j_gene: TRBJ2-5

CDR3aa: ASSLWEGREQF
v_gene: TRBV7-2
j_gene: TRBJ2-1

CDR3aa: ATSALAALTDTQY
v_gene: TRBV24-1
j_gene: TRBJ2-3

CDR3aa: SAPTSQRHNEQF
v_gene: TRBV20-1
j_gene: TRBJ2-1

CDR3aa: SARLRGEGYTQY
v_gene: TRBV20-1
j_gene: TRBJ2-3

CDR3aa: ATSRDPTAGRETQY
v_gene: TRBV15
j_gene: TRBJ2-5

CDR3aa: ASSSPGSGLNEQF
v_gene: TRBV6-2/TRBV6-3
j_gene: TRBJ2-1

CDR3aa: ASSLPLAGGRTDTQY
v_gene: TRBV5-1
j_gene: TRBJ2-3

CDR3aa: ASSLVSTYEQY
v_gene: TRBV5-6
j_gene: TRBJ2-7

CDR3aa: ASSQLRGYNEQF
v_gene: TRBV3-1
j_gene: TRBJ2-1

CDR3aa: SARTPTTYNEQF
v_gene: TRBV20-1
j_gene: TRBJ2-1